This T cell receptor beta chain was captured in a study of OX40 agonist ivuxolimab in advanced cancers. Remarks on this clone: Its antigen is unidentified.

Excluded were patients having autoimmune disease history or systemic immunosuppression. Sampling of blood occurred at baseline, cycle 4 day 1, and cycle 7 day 1. The CDR3 runs to 14 residues. The V end lost 5 bases, the J end lost 1 base, and 9 bases lay between the germline ends. The germline CDR1 and CDR2 sequences are SNHLY and FYNNEI. Data came from immunoSEQ multiplex PCR; TCRdb stores just in-frame clones and leaves some out. Altogether roughly 35,000 clones are present, about 85% being singletons, with the ten largest covering less than 4.5%. Whole-study results and caveats: Low normalized T-cell clonal expansion also characterized some of the nonresponders.

The clonotype comes from an adult with an advanced solid tumor such as melanoma, head and neck, liver or kidney cancer. This specimen was CD4+ or CD8+ T cells sorted from blood, taken in a trial of the OX40 agonist ivuxolimab. J is TRBJ1-5 and V is TRBV2; D gene uncertain. The CDR3 region is CASSRDGSNQPQHF. CDR3 nucleotides: TGTGCCAGCAGTCGTGACGGGAGCAATCAGCCCCAGCATTTT.